Sequencing of this T cell receptor beta chain was carried out in a study of blood T cell repertoires in COVID-19. Study-wide context: Donors in the United States, Italy and Spain gave samples during acute or convalescent COVID-19. The cDNA or gDNA used as material had been derived from T cells, B-cell-depleted T cells, or PBMCs.

Source study methods: Using reference gene primer amplification, nucleated cell counts were estimated. Assay: immunoSEQ multiplex PCR; the TCRdb copy retains only in-frame clones and omits some. V, J and clone size are those of that table, while D and trimming were read from the DNA. The repertoire includes some 87,000 clones, more than 65% of them detected once, and 25% sits in the top ten. The CDR3 consists of 15 residues. The V gene end was trimmed by 4 bases and the J gene end by 4 bases; junction bases not matched to a gene: 9. The germline gives CDR1 SGHTA, CDR2 FQGNSA. With regard to this clone: The same CDR3 can be traced to other DNA sequences in this sample.

The sequenced sample consisted of peripheral blood. The rearrangement uses TRBV7-2 and TRBJ1-2, with 7 bases lining up with TRBD1. This clonotype was sampled from a man of 80 years or more with active or convalescent COVID-19. The CDR3, as DNA: TGTGCCAGCAGCTCGCGGACAGGTTCTCTCTATGGCTACACCTTC. This codes for CASSSRTGSLYGYTF. Complete variable domain (other parts from reference TRBV7-2 and TRBJ1-2): GAGVSQSPSNKVTEKGKDVELRCDPISGHTALYWYRQSLGQGLEFLIYFQGNSAPDKSGLPSDRFSAERTGGSVSTLTIQRTQQEDSAVYLCASSSRTGSLYGYTFGSGTRLTVV.